This T cell receptor beta chain was documented in a study of blood T cell repertoires in COVID-19. Study-level information: T cells, B-cell-depleted T cells, or PBMCs supplied cDNA or gDNA.

TCRdb's table, derived via immunoSEQ multiplex PCR, lists solely in-frame clones and lacks some. The sample holds around 170,000 clones, about 82% seen once. The CDR3 has 14 residues. The germline V gene encodes CDR1 LGHDT and CDR2 YNNKEL (reference sequence). Germline trimming cut 2 bases from V and 3 bases from J; bases unmatched to any gene: 1. The clonotype comes from a man in his sixties or seventies with active or convalescent COVID-19. The sample comprised peripheral blood. This sequence joins TRBV3-1 (or the pseudogene TRBV3-2) and TRBJ2-7, with 10 bases that match TRBD2. The CDR3 protein is CASSQTSGVYEQYF. DNA of the CDR3: TGTGCCAGCAGCCAAACTAGCGGGGTCTACGAGCAGTACTTC.